These T cell receptor beta chains were read from a single sample in a study of blood T cell repertoires in COVID-19. Here immunoSEQ multiplex PCR was the method, and the copy in TCRdb shows in-frame clones only, minus some. The sample lists 200,000 to 250,000 clones; 92% were seen once. The sample was peripheral blood. The receptors were sampled from a man in his thirties or forties with acute or convalescent COVID-19. The CDR3 runs from the conserved cysteine through the conserved F or W. The D gene is left open where the match is weak. Only some rows state a clone size, as once, few, many or a class for expanded clones.

j_call v_call d_call clone_size cdr3_nt cdr3_aa
TRBJ1-6 TRBV9 TRBD1 . TGTGCCAGCAGCGCCACCGGGACAGCCAATTCACCCCTCCACTTT CASSATGTANSPLHF
TRBJ2-4 TRBV27 . . TGTGCCAGCAGTCCGACAGTGGGGAAAAACATTCAGTACTTC CASSPTVGKNIQYF
TRBJ1-5 TRBV19 . . TGTGCCAGTAGTATCGGAGATCAGCCCCAGCATTTT CASSIGDQPQHF
TRBJ2-7 TRBV7-2 TRBD2 . TGTGCCAGCAGCCCCAACGCGGGAGGGTCCTACGAGCAGTACTTC CASSPNAGGSYEQYF
TRBJ1-3 TRBV6-6 . . TGTGCCAGCAGTCCAAATGGAAACACCATATATTTT CASSPNGNTIYF
TRBJ2-1 TRBV7-3 . . TGTGCCAGCAGTCAGGTCGGGGGAGTAAGCAATGAGCAGTTCTTC CASSQVGGVSNEQFF
TRBJ2-7 TRBV6-5 TRBD1 . TGTGCCAGCAGTTACTCGGAGACAGGGCTTCGCGAGCAGTACTTC CASSYSETGLREQYF
TRBJ2-6 TRBV28 TRBD2 . TGTGCCAGCAGAAGAGTCCGCGGGGGTGGGGCCAACGTCCTGACTTTC CASRRVRGGGANVLTF
TRBJ2-7 TRBV27 . once TGTGCCAGCAGTTCCCCCGGGGGCGAGCAGTACTTC CASSSPGGEQYF
TRBJ1-5 TRBV28 . . TGTGCCAGCAGTCCCGTGGGCCAATCGCCCCAGCATTTT CASSPVGQSPQHF
TRBJ2-6 TRBV30 . . TGTGCCGCCCTTCTTAGCTCTGGGGCCAACGTCCTGACTTTC CAALLSSGANVLTF
TRBJ2-3 TRBV15 . . TGTGCCACCAGCAGAGATAGGACGGGCGGGGCGTTTAACACAGATACGCAGTATTTT CATSRDRTGGAFNTDTQYF
TRBJ1-3 TRBV6-5 . . TGTGCCAGCAGTTCAGGGCCGCAGGGATGGTATTTT CASSSGPQGWYF
TRBJ2-3 TRBV5-4 TRBD1 . TGTGCCAGCAGCTTGGGATCTCCGGGACAGGGTATCCTAGATACGCAGTATTTT CASSLGSPGQGILDTQYF
TRBJ1-1 TRBV12-3/TRBV12-4 . . TGTGCCAGCAATTTGGACAGAGCGGCTTTCTTT CASNLDRAAFF
TRBJ2-5 TRBV11-2 TRBD2 . TGTGCCAGCAGCTTTGGGAGGGCCCAAGAGACCCAGTACTTC CASSFGRAQETQYF
TRBJ1-1 TRBV19 . few TGTGCCAGTCGGGATCTCCTGAACACTGAAGCTTTCTTT CASRDLLNTEAFF
TRBJ2-7 TRBV5-8 . . TGTGCCAGCAGCTGGTTCTCCGGCGAGCAGTACTTC CASSWFSGEQYF
TRBJ1-1 TRBV11-2 . . TGTGCCAGCAGCTTAATGAGGAACACTGAAGCTTTCTTT CASSLMRNTEAFF
TRBJ2-7 TRBV6-5 TRBD2 . TGTGCCAGCTGGCGGGGGATGGGGGCCTACGAGCAGTACTTC CASWRGMGAYEQYF
TRBJ1-3 TRBV3-1/TRBV3-2 . . TGTGCCAGCAGCCAGCGGAGGGCTTCTGGAAACACCATATATTTT CASSQRRASGNTIYF
TRBJ1-3 TRBV3-1/TRBV3-2 . . TGTGCCAGCAGCCAAGGAAGCCCCGGAAACACCATATATTTT CASSQGSPGNTIYF
TRBJ2-3 TRBV25-1 . . TGTGCCAGCAGTCCCCCCCTAGAGACTAACACAGATACGCAGTATTTT CASSPPLETNTDTQYF
TRBJ2-7 TRBV27 . once TGTGCCAGCAGTCGTTTTGGAGACCAAAGGATGATCGACGAGCAGTACTTC CASSRFGDQRMIDEQYF
TRBJ2-1 TRBV4-1 TRBD2 . TGCGCCAGCAGCCACCTAGCGGGGGGGATTTCCTACAATGAGCAGTTCTTC CASSHLAGGISYNEQFF
TRBJ2-6 TRBV2 . . TGTGCCAGCAGGCGCCAGGGAACTGGGGCCAACGTCCTGACTTTC CASRRQGTGANVLTF
TRBJ1-2 TRBV7-9 . . TGTGCCAGCACCTTAACAGATTCGACAGGAATCTATGGCTACACCTTC CASTLTDSTGIYGYTF
TRBJ2-1 TRBV7-2 TRBD2 . TGTGCCAGCAGCTTAGCGAATGCGGGGGGGCAAAATGAGCAGTTCTTC CASSLANAGGQNEQFF
TRBJ2-1 TRBV5-1 TRBD2 . TGCGCCAGCAGCTCCCCTAGCGGGAGGCTCTCCTACAATGAGCAGTTCTTC CASSSPSGRLSYNEQFF
TRBJ1-4 TRBV5-4 . . TGTGCCAGCAGCACCGGGGGACGGATAAATGAAAAACTGTTTTTT CASSTGGRINEKLFF
TRBJ2-5 TRBV6-6 TRBD2 . TGTGCCAGCAGTTACTCGAGGGCGGGAGTCGGTGAGACCCAGTACTTC CASSYSRAGVGETQYF
TRBJ1-2 TRBV4-2 . . TGTGCCAGCAGCCAGGCAACAAGAACTAACTATGGCTACACCTTC CASSQATRTNYGYTF
TRBJ1-5 TRBV28 TRBD1 . TGTGCCAGCATCCCTTGGCGGACAGGTAGCAATCAGCCCCAGCATTTT CASIPWRTGSNQPQHF
TRBJ1-3 TRBV4-1 TRBD1 . TGCGCCAGCAGCGGGGGACAGGTTTTAACTGGAAACACCATATATTTT CASSGGQVLTGNTIYF
TRBJ1-2 TRBV29-1 . . TGCAGCGCGAGACAGTCCCGTAATTATGGCTACACCTTC CSARQSRNYGYTF